One TCR beta chain is described in this entry. These data originate in a study of OX40 agonist ivuxolimab in advanced cancers. CDR3 length: 14 residues. The trim removed 6 bases at V and 0 bases at J, leaving 3 bases unmatched. Germline CDR1 MNHNY, CDR2 SVGAGI (reference sequence). The timepoints at which blood was sampled were baseline, cycle 4 day 1, and cycle 7 day 1. Produced via immunoSEQ multiplex PCR; TCRdb's table is partial and in-frame only. The repertoire holds roughly 100,000 clones, with roughly 89% as singletons. The gene calls are TRBV6-6 and TRBJ1-2; TRBD1 agrees at 8 bases. The specimen comprised CD4+ or CD8+ T cells sorted from blood, sampled in a trial of the OX40 agonist ivuxolimab. The sequence was obtained from an adult with an advanced solid tumor such as melanoma, head and neck, liver or kidney cancer. The CDR3 loop reads CASSEQGANYGYTF. For the CDR3, the DNA is TGTGCCAGCAGCGAACAGGGGGCTAACTATGGCTACACCTTC.